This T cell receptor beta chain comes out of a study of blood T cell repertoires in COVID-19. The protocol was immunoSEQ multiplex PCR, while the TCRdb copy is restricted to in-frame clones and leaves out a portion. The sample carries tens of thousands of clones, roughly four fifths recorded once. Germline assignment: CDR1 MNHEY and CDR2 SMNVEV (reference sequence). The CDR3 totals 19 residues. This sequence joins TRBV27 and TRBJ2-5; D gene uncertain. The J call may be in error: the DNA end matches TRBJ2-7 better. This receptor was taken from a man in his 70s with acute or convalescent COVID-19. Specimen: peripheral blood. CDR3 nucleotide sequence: TGTGCCAGCAGTTCCGTGGGCAGGCAGACCTCAAATCATCTCCACGAGCAGTACTTC. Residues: CASSSVGRQTSNHLHEQYF.